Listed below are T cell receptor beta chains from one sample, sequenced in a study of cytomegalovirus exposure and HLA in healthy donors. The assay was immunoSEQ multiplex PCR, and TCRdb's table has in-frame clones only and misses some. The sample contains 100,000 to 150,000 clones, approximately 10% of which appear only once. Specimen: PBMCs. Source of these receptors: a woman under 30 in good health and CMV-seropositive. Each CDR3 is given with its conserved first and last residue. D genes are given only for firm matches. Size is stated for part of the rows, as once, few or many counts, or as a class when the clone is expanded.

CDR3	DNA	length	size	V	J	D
CASSRTGNSYEQYF	TGTGCCAGCAGTCGGACAGGGAACTCCTACGAGCAGTACTTC	14	-	TRBV6-6	TRBJ2-7	TRBD1
CAWSVTSYGYTF	TGTGCCTGGAGCGTAACGAGCTATGGCTACACCTTC	12	-	TRBV30	TRBJ1-2	-
CASRGGQGIYGYTF	TGTGCCAGTAGGGGGGGACAGGGAATCTATGGCTACACCTTC	14	-	TRBV19	TRBJ1-2	TRBD1
CAARQREAYNEQFF	TGTGCCGCCCGGCAGCGGGAGGCCTACAATGAGCAGTTCTTC	14	-	TRBV27	TRBJ2-1	TRBD2
CASKRQGSNQPQHF	TGTGCCAGCAAGAGACAGGGAAGCAATCAGCCCCAGCATTTT	14	few	TRBV6-5	TRBJ1-5	TRBD1
CASSPGDRDGYTF	TGTGCCAGCAGTCCGGGGGACAGAGATGGCTACACCTTC	13	once	TRBV28	TRBJ1-2	TRBD1
CSVAPLAGVGEQFF	TGCAGCGTTGCCCCCCTAGCGGGAGTTGGCGAGCAGTTCTTC	14	-	TRBV29-1	TRBJ2-1	TRBD2
CASRPAGLPYNEQFF	TGTGCCAGCCGCCCAGCGGGACTACCCTACAATGAGCAGTTCTTC	15	few	TRBV9	TRBJ2-1	TRBD2
CASSLDGEAKNIQYF	TGCGCCAGCAGCTTGGACGGGGAAGCCAAAAACATTCAGTACTTC	15	many	TRBV5-1	TRBJ2-4	-
CAWSPAPGQGSGYTF	TGTGCCTGGAGTCCTGCCCCGGGACAGGGGTCTGGCTACACCTTC	15	-	TRBV30	TRBJ1-2	TRBD1
CASSFTGISGNTIYF	TGTGCCAGCAGTTTTACAGGGATCTCTGGAAACACCATATATTTT	15	-	TRBV28	TRBJ1-3	-
CASSVGEKSYEQYF	TGTGCCAGCAGTGTCGGGGAGAAGTCCTACGAGCAGTACTTC	14	few	TRBV2	TRBJ2-7	-
CASSLDGGLDYGYTF	TGTGCCAGCAGCTTAGATGGAGGTCTGGACTATGGCTACACCTTC	15	-	TRBV11-2	TRBJ1-2	-
CASKRPNQETQYF	TGTGCCAGCAAGCGACCTAACCAAGAGACCCAGTACTTC	13	-	TRBV6-5	TRBJ2-5	-
CASSPGIYGYTF	TGTGCCAGCTCCCCGGGAATCTATGGCTACACCTTC	12	-	TRBV19	TRBJ1-2	-
CASSGQAFAFF	TGTGCCAGCAGTGGACAGGCTTTCGCTTTCTTT	11	-	TRBV6-6	TRBJ1-1	TRBD1
CASSQETRQPQHF	TGCGCCAGCAGCCAAGAAACCCGGCAGCCCCAGCATTTT	13	few	TRBV4-1	TRBJ1-5	-
CSAALAGAADTQYF	TGCAGCGCTGCACTAGCGGGAGCCGCAGATACGCAGTATTTT	14	few	TRBV29-1	TRBJ2-3	TRBD2
CASSSGGGIGVYEQYF	TGTGCCAGCAGCTCGGGGGGCGGGATAGGTGTCTACGAGCAGTACTTC	16	once	TRBV5-4	TRBJ2-7	-
CAWSVKGRGQENEKLFF	TGTGCCTGGAGTGTTAAGGGCAGGGGGCAAGAGAATGAAAAACTGTTTTTT	17	-	TRBV30	TRBJ1-4	TRBD1
CASGKRANTGELFF	TGTGCCAGCGGCAAGCGGGCGAACACCGGGGAGCTGTTTTTT	14	few	TRBV7-3	TRBJ2-2	-
CASRPGSPDTEAFF	TGCGCCAGCAGACCCGGGTCACCGGATACTGAAGCTTTCTTT	14	-	TRBV5-1	TRBJ1-1	-
CASSKLAGDPYSITDTQYF	TGTGCCAGCAGCAAACTAGCGGGAGACCCCTATTCGATCACAGATACGCAGTATTTT	19	-	TRBV7-3	TRBJ2-3	TRBD2
CASSTGVGETQYF	TGTGCCAGCAGTACAGGGGTTGGAGAGACCCAGTACTTC	13	-	TRBV6-6	TRBJ2-5	TRBD1
CASSKNWRRAGWVHEQYF	TGTGCCAGCAGCAAAAATTGGAGAAGGGCAGGGTGGGTCCACGAGCAGTACTTC	18	few	TRBV21-1	TRBJ2-7	-
CASSTNNEQFF	TGTGCCAGTAGTACAAACAATGAGCAGTTCTTC	11	few	TRBV19	TRBJ2-1	-
CASSAIGGSTEAFF	TGTGCCAGCAGCGCTATTGGGGGGAGCACTGAAGCTTTCTTT	14	-	TRBV9	TRBJ1-1	-
CASSLWSSPAETQYF	TGTGCCAGCAGTTTATGGTCTAGCCCGGCAGAGACCCAGTACTTC	15	-	TRBV27	TRBJ2-5	-
CASRYGNSYEQYF	TGTGCCAGCAGATACGGGAACTCCTACGAGCAGTACTTC	13	few	TRBV13	TRBJ2-7	-
CASSPGQGGGTEAFF	TGTGCCAGCAGCCCGGGACAGGGCGGAGGCACTGAAGCTTTCTTT	15	-	TRBV7-8	TRBJ1-1	TRBD1
CASSIAAAANTEAFF	TGTGCCAGTAGTATAGCGGCGGCGGCGAACACTGAAGCTTTCTTT	15	-	TRBV19	TRBJ1-1	-
CASSTQGPGVEAFF	TGTGCCAGCAGTACCCAGGGGCCTGGGGTTGAAGCTTTCTTT	14	-	TRBV28	TRBJ1-1	-
CASSGLAGVINEQFF	TGTGCCAGCAGTGGACTAGCGGGAGTGATCAATGAGCAGTTCTTC	15	few	TRBV2	TRBJ2-1	TRBD2
CASRTGGTEAFF	TGTGCCAGCAGAACAGGGGGAACTGAAGCTTTCTTT	12	few	TRBV28	TRBJ1-1	TRBD1
CASDPQGNQPQHF	TGTGCCAGTGACCCACAGGGAAATCAGCCCCAGCATTTT	13	few	TRBV19	TRBJ1-5	-
CASSGGANQPQHF	TGTGCCAGCAGCGGTGGGGCCAATCAGCCCCAGCATTTT	13	few	TRBV2	TRBJ1-5	-
CASSYSRQNSGNTIYF	TGTGCCAGCAGTTACTCGCGACAAAACTCTGGAAACACCATATATTTT	16	-	TRBV6-5	TRBJ1-3	-
CASVEAGQGGALDCSGAFF	TGTGCCAGCGTAGAGGCGGGACAGGGGGGCGCGCTGGATTGCTCGGGAGCTTTCTTT	19	-	TRBV6-4	TRBJ1-1	TRBD1
CASSLVGGQGLNIQYF	TGTGCCAGCAGCTTAGTGGGGGGGCAGGGGTTAAACATTCAGTACTTC	16	few	TRBV7-9	TRBJ2-4	-
CASKLRQANEKLFF	TGTGCCAGTAAACTTCGACAGGCCAATGAAAAACTGTTTTTT	14	few	TRBV19	TRBJ1-4	-
CASSFSRELYNEQFF	TGTGCCAGCAGCTTTTCACGGGAGTTATACAATGAGCAGTTCTTC	15	few	TRBV11-3	TRBJ2-1	-
CASSTGQGNQPQHF	TGTGCCAGTAGTACGGGACAGGGAAATCAGCCCCAGCATTTT	14	few	TRBV19	TRBJ1-5	TRBD1
CASSLGGQGLDTQYF	TGCGCCAGCAGCCTAGGGGGACAGGGGCTCGATACGCAGTATTTT	15	few	TRBV4-1	TRBJ2-3	TRBD1
CASNSRQGSYTEAFF	TGTGCCAGCAACAGCCGACAGGGATCATACACTGAAGCTTTCTTT	15	-	TRBV2	TRBJ1-1	TRBD1
CASRPTSGIQASYNEQFF	TGTGCCAGCAGACCTACTAGCGGGATACAGGCGTCCTACAATGAGCAGTTCTTC	18	-	TRBV11-1	TRBJ2-1	TRBD2
CASSHFGDSYEQYF	TGTGCCAGCAGCCACTTCGGGGACTCCTACGAGCAGTACTTC	14	few	TRBV14	TRBJ2-7	-
CASSSPPGGNTEAFF	TGTGCCAGCAGTTCACCGCCGGGGGGGAACACTGAAGCTTTCTTT	15	-	TRBV28	TRBJ1-1	-
CAADSGSSYEQYF	TGTGCCGCGGACTCTGGGAGCTCCTACGAGCAGTACTTC	13	few	TRBV2	TRBJ2-7	-
CASRGDWTNTGELFF	TGCGCCAGCAGGGGGGACTGGACGAACACCGGGGAGCTGTTTTTT	15	once	TRBV5-1	TRBJ2-2	-